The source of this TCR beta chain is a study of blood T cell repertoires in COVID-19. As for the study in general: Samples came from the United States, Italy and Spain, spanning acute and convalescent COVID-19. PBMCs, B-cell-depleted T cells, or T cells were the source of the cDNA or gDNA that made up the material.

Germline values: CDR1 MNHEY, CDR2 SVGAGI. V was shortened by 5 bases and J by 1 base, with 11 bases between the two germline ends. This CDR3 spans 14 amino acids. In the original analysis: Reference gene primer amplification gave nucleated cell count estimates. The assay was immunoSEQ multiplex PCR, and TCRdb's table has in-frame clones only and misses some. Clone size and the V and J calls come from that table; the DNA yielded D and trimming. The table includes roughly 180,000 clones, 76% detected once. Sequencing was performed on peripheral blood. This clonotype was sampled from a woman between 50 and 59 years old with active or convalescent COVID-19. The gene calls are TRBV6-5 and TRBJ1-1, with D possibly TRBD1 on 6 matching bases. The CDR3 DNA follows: TGTGCCAGCAGTCAAACCAGGGGGAACACTGAAGCTTTCTTT. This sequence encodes CASSQTRGNTEAFF.